Listed below are T cell receptor beta chains from one sample, sequenced in a study of blood T cell repertoires in COVID-19. Sequencing used immunoSEQ multiplex PCR; TCRdb keeps in-frame clones, though not all of them. This sample has about 120,000 clones, with roughly 80% found just once. The specimen sequenced was peripheral blood. The receptors originated from a human donor in a cohort sampled during active COVID-19. Both conserved end residues are part of each CDR3. The order of the fields is V gene, J gene, D gene, clone size, CDR3 protein, CDR3 DNA. A D gene is named only where the DNA matches it firmly. A row's size may be missing; if present it is once, few, many or a size class.

>TRBV5-4|TRBJ1-2|TRBD1|.
CASSFGTGVSYGYTF
TGTGCCAGCAGCTTTGGGACAGGGGTGAGCTATGGCTACACCTTC
>TRBV5-1|TRBJ2-3|TRBD2|.
CASSPGSGSLYTQYF
TGCGCCAGCAGCCCCGGGAGCGGGAGTCTATATACGCAGTATTTT
>TRBV29-1|TRBJ2-7|TRBD2|.
CSVVSSGYEQYF
TGCAGCGTTGTGTCTAGCGGGTACGAGCAGTACTTC
>TRBV30|TRBJ2-7|.|few
CAWTVSGLSYEQYF
TGTGCCTGGACCGTAAGCGGGTTGTCCTACGAGCAGTACTTC
>TRBV7-9|TRBJ2-5|TRBD2|once
CASSPIISGGNQETQYF
TGTGCCAGCAGCCCCATAATCAGCGGGGGAAACCAAGAGACCCAGTACTTC
>TRBV11-2|TRBJ2-7|TRBD2|few
CASSWTSSEQYF
TGTGCCAGCAGCTGGACTAGCAGTGAGCAGTACTTC
>TRBV5-1|TRBJ1-2|.|.
CASSLGSLAQGGYTF
TGCGCCAGCAGCTTAGGTAGTCTGGCACAGGGTGGCTACACCTTC
>TRBV7-9|TRBJ2-7|TRBD1|few
CASSYDRVYYEQYF
TGTGCCAGCAGCTACGACAGGGTTTACTACGAGCAGTACTTC
>TRBV20-1|TRBJ2-7|TRBD2|few
CSASPAGRAPYEQYF
TGCAGTGCTAGTCCCGCCGGGAGGGCACCCTACGAGCAGTACTTC
>TRBV28|TRBJ2-3|TRBD2|.
CASSLSGSTDTQYF
TGTGCCAGCAGTCTTAGCGGGAGCACAGATACGCAGTATTTT
>TRBV18|TRBJ2-7|.|.
CASSPPGAYEQYF
TGTGCCAGCTCACCACCCGGGGCCTACGAGCAGTACTTC
>TRBV4-2|TRBJ2-3|TRBD2|.
CASSQERTSGTDTQYF
TGTGCCAGCAGCCAAGAGCGGACTAGCGGGACAGATACGCAGTATTTT
>TRBV27|TRBJ2-7|TRBD2|.
CASSGGLHDEQYF
TGTGCCAGCAGTGGGGGACTACACGACGAGCAGTACTTC
>TRBV6-1|TRBJ1-5|.|.
CASSERGNQPQHF
TGTGCCAGCAGTGAACGGGGCAATCAGCCCCAGCATTTT
>TRBV6-1|TRBJ2-7|.|.
CASSEQGGEQYF
TGTGCCAGCAGTGAACAGGGGGGCGAGCAGTACTTC
>TRBV3-1/TRBV3-2|TRBJ1-2|.|.
CASSQVGPALKGYTF
TGTGCCAGCAGCCAAGTTGGGCCCGCCTTGAAAGGCTACACCTTC
>TRBV4-1|TRBJ2-5|.|.
CASSQDPLDWPKTQYF
TGCGCCAGCAGCCAAGACCCCCTGGACTGGCCCAAGACCCAGTACTTC
>TRBV5-6|TRBJ2-6|TRBD1|.
CASSYTTGSGANVLTF
TGTGCCAGCAGCTATACGACAGGGTCTGGGGCCAACGTCCTGACTTTC
>TRBV7-9|TRBJ2-7|TRBD1|.
CASSLAGTGYYEQYF
TGTGCCAGCAGCTTAGCCGGGACAGGGTATTACGAGCAGTACTTC
>TRBV6-5|TRBJ2-5|TRBD1|.
CASRNRDRGGTQYF
TGTGCCAGCAGAAACCGGGACAGGGGAGGGACCCAGTACTTC
>TRBV4-1|TRBJ2-7|TRBD1|.
CASSPPTRTGASYEQYF
TGCGCCAGCAGCCCCCCAACACGGACAGGGGCATCTTACGAGCAGTACTTC
>TRBV11-3|TRBJ1-1|TRBD1|.
CASSARTGGTEAFF
TGTGCCAGCAGCGCTAGGACAGGCGGCACTGAAGCTTTCTTT
>TRBV2|TRBJ2-7|.|.
CAVLGGSYEQYF
TGTGCCGTACTAGGGGGTTCCTACGAGCAGTACTTC
>TRBV7-6|TRBJ2-5|TRBD1|.
CASRNLTGWETQYF
TGTGCCAGCAGAAATTTGACAGGGTGGGAGACCCAGTACTTC
>TRBV4-1|TRBJ2-7|TRBD1|.
CASSQEGQPYNEQYF
TGCGCCAGCAGCCAAGAGGGACAGCCCTACAACGAGCAGTACTTC
>TRBV30|TRBJ2-7|.|.
CAWSVRTAVLYEQYF
TGTGCCTGGAGTGTACGCACGGCGGTCTTGTACGAGCAGTACTTC
>TRBV5-6|TRBJ1-4|.|.
CASSYPFANEKLFF
TGTGCCAGCAGCTATCCTTTTGCTAATGAAAAACTGTTTTTT
>TRBV6-2/TRBV6-3|TRBJ2-7|.|.
CASSYSELEQYF
TGTGCCAGCAGTTACTCTGAGTTAGAGCAGTACTTC
>TRBV2|TRBJ1-1|TRBD1|.
CASRGQGNTEAFF
TGTGCCAGCAGGGGACAGGGGAACACTGAAGCTTTCTTT
>TRBV5-1|TRBJ1-4|.|.
CASSIRSGSNEKLFF
TGCGCCAGCAGCATCCGAAGCGGGTCTAATGAAAAACTGTTTTTT
>TRBV19|TRBJ1-1|.|.
CASSIGLQGAFF
TGTGCCAGTAGTATAGGACTCCAGGGAGCTTTCTTT
>TRBV6-1|TRBJ2-3|TRBD1|.
CASSEGQGADTQYF
TGTGCCAGCAGTGAAGGGCAGGGGGCAGATACGCAGTATTTT
>TRBV11-1|TRBJ1-1|.|.
CASSLTGNMNTEAFF
TGTGCCAGCAGCTTGACGGGAAACATGAACACTGAAGCTTTCTTT
>TRBV28|TRBJ2-7|TRBD2|few
CASTSGTSGISYEQYF
TGTGCCAGCACCTCTGGCACTAGCGGGATAAGCTACGAGCAGTACTTC
>TRBV12-3/TRBV12-4|TRBJ1-1|.|.
CASSLKRNTEAFF
TGTGCCAGCAGTTTAAAGCGGAACACTGAAGCTTTCTTT
>TRBV6-6|TRBJ2-7|TRBD2|once
CASRQREDYEQYF
TGTGCCAGCAGGCAGCGGGAGGACTACGAGCAGTACTTC
>TRBV2|TRBJ1-5|.|few
CASSDRVGNQPQHF
TGTGCCAGCAGTGACAGGGTTGGCAATCAGCCCCAGCATTTT
>TRBV6-5|TRBJ1-1|.|.
CASSPLGAGTEAFF
TGTGCCAGCAGCCCGTTGGGCGCGGGCACTGAAGCTTTCTTT
>TRBV29-1|TRBJ2-7|TRBD2|.
CSVGTSGGEWNEQYF
TGCAGCGTAGGGACTAGCGGGGGGGAATGGAACGAGCAGTACTTC
>TRBV28|TRBJ2-7|.|once
CASSLLQGSEHEQYF
TGTGCCAGCAGTTTACTTCAGGGTTCGGAGCACGAGCAGTACTTC
>TRBV5-1|TRBJ1-2|.|.
CASSLEGVDGYTF
TGCGCCAGCAGCTTGGAGGGGGTTGATGGCTACACCTTC